A single sample is the source of the 31 T cell receptor beta chains below, sequenced in a study of T cells after yellow fever vaccination. TCRdb re-called the 5' RACE reads with MiXCR, one entry per CDR3 protein. The sample lists hundreds of thousands of distinct CDR3 sequences; 11% were seen once. The sequenced sample was PBMCs, obtained on the day of the first yellow fever vaccination. Receptor source: a man younger than 30 who received the YFV17D yellow fever vaccine.

The chain uses TRBV5-4 and TRBJ2-4; 9 bases fit TRBD1. The junction had 6 bases not matched to a gene; V was cut back by 5 bases and J by 9 bases. The CDR3 extends over 13 amino acids. Germline values: CDR1 SGHNT, CDR2 YYREEE (reference sequence). CDR3 residues: CASSTDRGGIQYF. The CDR3, as DNA: TGTGCCAGCAGTACGGACAGGGGAGGCATTCAGTACTTC. Filled out from reference TRBV5-4 and TRBJ2-4, the complete variable domain reads ETGVTQSPTHLIKTRGQQVTLRCSSQSGHNTVSWYQQALGQGPQFIFQYYREEENGRGNFPPRFSGLQFPNYSSELNVNALELDDSALYLCASSTDRGGIQYFGAGTRLSVL.

This clonotype has just a few counts. The J gene is TRBJ1-5, the V gene TRBV20-1; D remains ambiguous. This CDR3 has 12 residues. The V end lost 5 bases, the J end lost 4 bases, and 9 bases lay between the germline ends. Germline CDR1 reads DFQATT; CDR2 reads SNEGSKA (reference sequence). CDR3: CSAGEGNQPQHF. For the CDR3, the DNA is TGCAGTGCTGGGGAGGGAAATCAGCCCCAGCATTTT.

The table lists this clonotype with many counts. The chain employs TRBV7-2 and TRBJ2-2; either TRBD1 or TRBD2 may supply D (5 bases each). Germline V CDR1 and CDR2: SGHTA, FQGNSA. The CDR3 is 13 amino acids. Trimming pared 1 base from V and 6 bases from J, leaving 6 bases between. The DNA of the CDR3 is TGTGCCAGCAGCTTAGTGGGGGCCGGGGAGCTGTTTTTT. The encoded protein is CASSLVGAGELFF.

This clonotype has a handful of counts. The genes are TRBV4-1 and TRBJ2-5; 7 bases map to TRBD1. J lost 7 bases, V lost 1 base, and 6 bases had no gene match. The germline V gene encodes CDR1 MGHRA and CDR2 YSYEKL. The CDR3 runs to 14 residues. CDR3 in DNA: TGCGCCAGCAGCCAAGTTCAGTCAGGGGGGACCCAGTACTTC. This encodes CASSQVQSGGTQYF.

The rearrangement links TRBV7-2 to TRBJ2-7; D is unclear. Germline V gene lookup returns CDR1 SGHTA and CDR2 FQGNSA. CDR3 length: 15 amino acids. V dropped 0 bases and J dropped 4 bases, with 13 bases sitting between them. The CDR3 loop reads CASSLAGPSSYEQYV. For the CDR3, the DNA is TGTGCCAGCAGCTTAGCCGGACCTTCTTCATACGAGCAGTACGTC.

A few counts support this clonotype. V is TRBV21-1 and J is TRBJ1-4; no DNA check was done on the table's D call, TRBD1. TRBV21-1 corresponds to a pseudogene. CDR3 length: 18 amino acids. CDR3: CASSKAPGKGTTNEKLFF. The DNA of the CDR3 is TGTGCCAGCAGCAAAGCGCCCGGGAAAGGCACAACTAATGAAAAACTGTTTTTT.

The chain is built from TRBV7-2 and TRBJ1-6, with unresolved D. This CDR3 has 12 amino acids. The germline V gene encodes CDR1 SGHTA and CDR2 FQGNSA. Trimming shortened V by 6 bases and J by 8 bases, and 8 bases separated the two germline ends. The CDR3, as DNA: TGTGCCAGCAGTTTCACCCATTCACCCCTCCACTTT. Translated: CASSFTHSPLHF.

The rearrangement uses TRBV7-9 and TRBJ1-5; D remains unclear. Germline lookup yields CDR1 SEHNR and CDR2 FQNEAQ (reference sequence). The germline V and J ends were trimmed by 5 bases and 5 bases, with 7 bases remaining between them. The CDR3 has 12 residues. The CDR3 protein is CASSAGDQPQHF. In DNA form, the CDR3 reads TGTGCCAGCAGCGCGGGCGATCAGCCCCAGCATTTT.

This clonotype was seen ten or more times. J is TRBJ1-4 and V is TRBV28; 9 bases line up with TRBD1. This CDR3 has 12 residues. Germline CDR1 reads MDHEN; CDR2 reads SYDVKM. V lost 10 bases and J lost 5; bases outside the gene matches: 2. CDR3 loop: CATQGANEKLFF. Written as DNA, the CDR3 is TGTGCCACACAGGGGGCGAATGAAAAACTGTTTTTT. Together with reference TRBV28 and TRBJ1-4, the CDR3 gives the full variable domain: DVKVTQSSRYLVKRTGEKVFLECVQDMDHENMFWYRQDPGLGLRLIYFSYDVKMKEKGDIPEGYSVSREKKERFSLILESASTNQTSMYLCATQGANEKLFFGSGTQLSVL.

The chain has TRBV20-1 and TRBJ2-3, with D perhaps matching TRBD1 (5 bases). CDR3 length: 15 amino acids. Between the trimmed V and J ends, which lost 6 bases and 2 bases, there was a span of 18 bases. Germline V gene lookup returns CDR1 DFQATT and CDR2 SNEGSKA (reference sequence). CDR3 nucleotide sequence: TGCAGTGCGGAATCGGACACACGGAACACAGATACGCAGTATTTT. Translating it yields CSAESDTRNTDTQYF.

In this sample, this clonotype turned up a few times. The chain employs TRBV5-1 and TRBJ1-6; D may be TRBD1 (6 bases). Germline V lookup: CDR1 SGHRS, CDR2 YFSETQ. The CDR3 contains 13 residues. V shed 8 bases and J shed 10 bases, with 16 bases lying between them. The CDR3 loop is CASSGGAGSPLHF. The DNA for the CDR3 is TGCGCCAGTTCCGGGGGGGCTGGATCACCCCTCCACTTT. The whole variable domain, filled in from reference TRBV5-1 and TRBJ1-6, reads KAGVTQTPRYLIKTRGQQVTLSCSPISGHRSVSWYQQTPGQGLQFLFEYFSETQRNKGNFPGRFSGRQFSNSRSEMNVSTLELGDSALYLCASSGGAGSPLHFGNGTRLTVT.

This rearrangement joins TRBV14 to TRBJ2-7, with D unclear. V was pared by 0 bases and J by 2 bases, with 8 bases between. CDR3 length: 14 amino acids. In germline, CDR1 is SGHDN, CDR2 FVKESK. CDR3 in amino acids: CASSQDRWAYEQYF. The CDR3 bases are TGTGCCAGCAGCCAAGATCGGTGGGCCTACGAGCAGTACTTC.

The genes are TRBV20-1 and TRBJ2-3; D is unresolved. Germline CDR1 DFQATT, CDR2 SNEGSKA (reference sequence). The CDR3 is made up of 15 amino acids. V was trimmed by 1 base and J by 1 base, leaving 12 bases between them. In DNA form, the CDR3 reads TGCAGTGCTAGAGGGCCCCTATACCGCACAGATACGCAGTATTTT. Translated, it gives CSARGPLYRTDTQYF.

This clonotype was seen repeatedly, ten times or more. The chain links TRBV5-4 to TRBJ2-3; D is possibly TRBD2 (6 bases). V dropped 0 bases and J dropped 2 bases, with 10 bases sitting between them. This CDR3 is 15 amino acids long. The V gene's germline CDR1 is SGHNT and CDR2 YYREEE (reference sequence). CDR3 loop: CASSLDGGFTDTQYF. Written as DNA, the CDR3 is TGTGCCAGCAGCTTGGACGGGGGTTTCACAGATACGCAGTATTTT.

The V gene is TRBV7-2, the J gene TRBJ2-3, with D perhaps matching TRBD2 (7 bases). This CDR3 has 15 residues. Trimming left V 7 bases short and J 3 bases short, with 17 bases between. CDR1 and CDR2 (germline): SGHTA, FQGNSA. The CDR3 is CASTLGRGHTDTQYF. The CDR3 DNA reads TGTGCCAGCACCCTAGGGCGGGGGCATACAGATACGCAGTATTTT.

This chain uses TRBV12-3 or TRBV12-4 with TRBJ2-3; 10 bases align to TRBD2. The CDR3 is 15 residues long. V trimming: 6 bases; J trimming: 4 bases; junction bases outside the gene matches: 7. The CDR3 region is CASRPAGGLPDTQYF. The DNA of the CDR3 is TGTGCCAGCAGACCAGCGGGGGGGCTCCCAGATACGCAGTATTTT.

This clonotype was detected only a few times. The J gene is TRBJ1-6, the V gene TRBV9; no firm D call. CDR3 length equals 12 residues. Trimming removed 4 bases at V and 8 bases at J, with 7 bases between. CDR1 is SGDLS and CDR2 is YYNGEE in the germline V gene. The chain's CDR3 is CASSNGDSPLHF. The CDR3 bases are TGTGCCAGCAGCAACGGAGATTCACCCCTCCACTTT.

This clonotype was seen a few times. This rearrangement joins TRBV6-2 or TRBV6-3 to TRBJ2-1; D ambiguous. Trimming shortened V by 3 bases and J by 3 bases, and 9 bases separated the two germline ends. CDR1 MNHEY and CDR2 SVGEGT come from the germline V gene. The CDR3 sequence is 14 residues long. The CDR3 is CASSYSIFYNEQFF. DNA of the CDR3: TGTGCCAGCAGTTATTCGATATTCTACAATGAGCAGTTCTTC.

This chain joins TRBV7-9 and TRBJ2-1; D unclear. Germline loops: CDR1 SEHNR, CDR2 FQNEAQ (reference sequence). CDR3 size: 12 residues. The ends were cut back, 1 base at V and 10 bases at J, with 8 bases in the middle. This chain's CDR3 is CASSLDSTEQFF. DNA of the CDR3: TGTGCCAGCAGCTTAGACAGTACAGAGCAGTTCTTC. The full variable domain, rest sourced from reference TRBV7-9 and TRBJ2-1, is DTGVSQNPRHKITKRGQNVTFRCDPISEHNRLYWYRQTLGQGPEFLTYFQNEAQLEKSRLLSDRFSAERPKGSFSTLEIQRTEQGDSAMYLCASSLDSTEQFFGPGTRLTVL.

This clonotype turned up a few times. The chain recombines TRBV6-5 with TRBJ2-2; 7 nucleotides line up with TRBD1. This CDR3 region has 15 residues. Trimming took 4 bases from V and 3 from J; bases not matched to a gene: 5. The V gene's germline CDR1 is MNHEY and CDR2 SVGAGI. CDR3 nucleotide sequence: TGTGCCAGCAGTTTTCGGACAGGCCACACCGGGGAGCTGTTTTTT. Translation: CASSFRTGHTGELFF.

This clonotype was seen more than once but under ten times. The chain carries TRBV12-3 or TRBV12-4 and TRBJ2-2; tentative D call: TRBD2 (5 bases). The CDR3 contains 13 residues. V lost 5 bases to trimming and J lost 3 bases, with 7 bases between them. The CDR3 nucleotides read TGTGCCAGCAGTAAGCGGTACACCGGGGAGCTGTTTTTT. This sequence encodes CASSKRYTGELFF.

Many counts were recorded for this clonotype. V gene TRBV7-2 combines with J gene TRBJ1-6; D call uncertain. Germline V gives CDR1 SGHTA, CDR2 FQGNSA. Trimming stripped 4 bases from V and 8 bases from J, with 12 bases between. The CDR3 totals 14 residues. CDR3 in amino acids: CASSWVTVDSPLHF. For the CDR3, the DNA is TGTGCCAGCAGCTGGGTTACAGTGGATTCACCCCTCCACTTT.

This clonotype was counted at least ten times. The V gene is TRBV7-2, the J gene TRBJ2-2; 8 nucleotides match TRBD2. V was pared by 5 bases and J by 1 base, with 6 bases of the junction left unmatched. The CDR3 spans 16 residues. CDR1 SGHTA and CDR2 FQGNSA come from the germline V gene. The DNA of the CDR3 is TGTGCCAGCAGCCGTAGGCTAGCGGGGAACACCGGGGAGCTGTTTTTT. It codes for CASSRRLAGNTGELFF.

The sample holds many counts of this clonotype. The chain couples TRBV24-1 to TRBJ2-3; TRBD1 aligns across 8 bases. CDR1 is KGHDR, CDR2 SFDVKD, per germline. V trimming: 1 base; J trimming: 2 bases; junction bases outside the gene matches: 4. The CDR3 spans 16 residues. CDR3 sequence: CATSDFGQGFTDTQYF. In DNA, the CDR3 is TGTGCCACCAGTGATTTCGGACAGGGATTCACAGATACGCAGTATTTT.

This clonotype was detected a few times. The chain joins TRBV6-2 or TRBV6-3 to TRBJ2-1; D gene uncertain. CDR1 is MNHEY and CDR2 is SVGEGT in the germline V gene. The CDR3 runs to 15 residues. V was shortened by 4 bases and J by 1 base, with 11 bases between the two germline ends. The CDR3 DNA reads as TGTGCCAGCAGTTTTTTGTCGAAATCCTACAATGAGCAGTTCTTC. Its translation: CASSFLSKSYNEQFF.

This clonotype was seen just once. The junction shows a germline mismatch at one end, possibly a read error. For the CDR3, the DNA is TGTGCCAGCAGTCTCCCGATATTCTCTGGGAACGCTGAAGCTTTCTTT. This codes for CASSLPIFSGNAEAFF. The genes are TRBV6-2 or TRBV6-3 and TRBJ1-1, with D hard to call. CDR3 size: 16 residues. Germline V lookup: CDR1 MNHEY, CDR2 SVGEGT.

The gene calls are TRBV6-2 or TRBV6-3 and TRBJ2-1, with no clear D. The V gene lost 10 bases and the J gene lost 12 bases, with 28 bases spanning the gap. There are 15 residues in the CDR3. The germline gives CDR1 MNHEY, CDR2 SVGEGT. The DNA of the CDR3 is TGTGCCACCGCCCCTTTCCTCGAACGCCTTGCAGGGCAGTTCTTC. The encoded protein is CATAPFLERLAGQFF.

The chain couples TRBV4-1 to TRBJ2-7; D remains ambiguous. The CDR3 is made up of 14 amino acids. V was shortened by 4 bases and J by 0 bases, with 10 bases between the two germline ends. Germline V gene data show CDR1 as MGHRA and CDR2 as YSYEKL. The CDR3 is CASSPRIGSYEQYV. DNA for the CDR3: TGCGCCAGCAGCCCCCGGATTGGCTCCTACGAGCAGTACGTC.

The chain combines TRBV7-9 with TRBJ1-5; no firm D call. The V and J ends lost 5 bases and 4 bases respectively, with 15 bases between them. Germline values: CDR1 SEHNR, CDR2 FQNEAQ (reference sequence). The CDR3 is 15 amino acids. Here the CDR3 reads CASSPFPGSNQPQHF. The CDR3 coding sequence is TGTGCCAGCAGCCCCTTTCCGGGGTCAAATCAGCCCCAGCATTTT.

The chain has TRBV7-9 and TRBJ2-7; 14 bases align to TRBD2. The trim removed 5 bases at V and 5 bases at J, leaving 8 bases unmatched. Germline CDR1 SEHNR, CDR2 FQNEAQ (reference sequence). The CDR3 totals 16 residues. The CDR3 loop is CASSPRGLAGVNEQYF. In DNA, the CDR3 is TGTGCCAGCAGCCCAAGGGGACTAGCGGGGGTTAACGAGCAGTACTTC.

In its sample, this clonotype was seen a few times. The chain has TRBV27 and TRBJ1-5; D is unclear. The CDR3 contains 13 residues. The V gene's germline CDR1 is MNHEY and CDR2 SMNVEV (reference sequence). The V end was cut by 3 bases, the J end by 4 bases, with 7 bases between. Here the CDR3 reads CASSFTGNQPQHF. In DNA form, the CDR3 reads TGTGCCAGCAGTTTTACTGGGAATCAGCCCCAGCATTTT.